The rows below give T cell receptor beta chains drawn from one sample of a study of T-cell memory formation after mild COVID-19. One entry per CDR3 protein, called by TCRdb with MiXCR from the 5' RACE reads. The data show around 390,000 distinct CDR3 sequences, about 16% seen once. The sequenced material came from PBMCs or a T cell subset sorted from them (not recorded which). Receptor source: a man between 18 and 35 years old who had mild COVID-19 (a few samples of this study predate the infection). Cell type and time point are not known. CDR3s include the opening cysteine and the closing phenylalanine or tryptophan. A D gene is named only where the DNA matches it firmly. Clone size appears in some rows only: once, few, many, or a class for an expanded clone.

cdr3_length,j_call,v_call,clone_size,d_call,cdr3_aa,cdr3_nt
16,TRBJ2-5,TRBV7-9,-,-,CASSLVLGLLQETQYF,TGTGCCAGCAGCTTAGTACTAGGACTCCTCCAAGAGACCCAGTACTTC
14,TRBJ2-3,TRBV5-1,-,-,CASSYLTTTDTQYF,TGCGCCAGCAGCTACCTTACAACCACAGATACGCAGTATTTT
15,TRBJ1-6,TRBV7-6,-,TRBD1,CASASLGTGPSPLHF,TGTGCCAGCGCCTCGCTCGGGACAGGGCCTTCACCCCTCCACTTT
13,TRBJ1-2,TRBV4-1,-,-,CASSLPTGYGYTF,TGCGCCAGCAGCCTCCCTACTGGGTACGGCTACACCTTC
15,TRBJ2-3,TRBV27,-,TRBD2,CASGPSGGATDTQYF,TGTGCCAGTGGCCCTAGCGGGGGGGCCACAGATACGCAGTATTTT
13,TRBJ1-1,TRBV20-1,-,-,CSAREGWNTEAFF,TGCAGTGCTAGGGAAGGGTGGAACACTGAAGCTTTCTTT
16,TRBJ2-2,TRBV7-9,few,-,CASSLARRSNTGELFF,TGTGCCAGCAGCTTAGCCCGGCGCTCGAACACCGGGGAGCTGTTTTTT
13,TRBJ2-2,TRBV12-3/TRBV12-4,few,-,CASSFMVTGELFF,TGTGCCAGCAGTTTTATGGTTACCGGGGAGCTGTTTTTT
16,TRBJ2-1,TRBV11-2,-,TRBD2,CASSLVAGGSFNEQFF,TGTGCCAGCAGCTTAGTGGCGGGGGGGTCCTTCAATGAGCAGTTCTTC
12,TRBJ1-2,TRBV10-3,few,-,CAISDRPPGYTF,TGTGCCATCAGTGACCGACCACCAGGCTACACCTTC